The next 21 T cell receptor beta chains were all read from a single sample in a study of blood T cell repertoires in COVID-19. Measured with immunoSEQ multiplex PCR; TCRdb has only the in-frame clones, and not every one. Found here are 150,000 to 200,000 clones, approximately 83% of them singletons; the top ten hold 7% to 10%. The source material was peripheral blood. These receptors all come from a man aged 50-59 years with active or convalescent COVID-19.

This clone was counted between two and nine times. The chain has TRBV4-1 and TRBJ1-5; D is possibly TRBD1 (5 bases). The CDR3 runs 15 residues. Germline CDR1 is MGHRA and CDR2 is YSYEKL. V lost 1 base and J lost 1, with 8 bases in between. The CDR3 sequence is CASSQVTASNQPQHF. The CDR3 region has the DNA TGCGCCAGCAGCCAAGTGACAGCGAGCAATCAGCCCCAGCATTTT.

The V call is TRBV19, the J call TRBJ2-5, with 9 bases that match TRBD2. V trimming: 5 bases; J trimming: 4 bases; junction bases outside the gene matches: 8. Per germline, CDR1 LNHDA and CDR2 SQIVND (reference sequence). CDR3 length: 15 residues. The CDR3 DNA follows: TGTGCCAGTAGTCGAAAAGCGGGGGGCGGAGAGACCCAGTACTTC. Its protein product is CASSRKAGGGETQYF.

The chain has TRBV7-3 and TRBJ1-2, with D hard to call. The CDR3 consists of 14 residues. Germline V gives CDR1 SGHTA, CDR2 FQGTGA. V was pared by 5 bases and J by 6 bases, with 16 bases between. CDR3 DNA sequence: TGTGCCAGCAGCGCGGGAAGCCTCTTGGATGGCTACACCTTC. It yields the protein CASSAGSLLDGYTF.

V usage is TRBV19 and J usage is TRBJ1-2, with 10 bases aligning to TRBD1. CDR1 is LNHDA and CDR2 is SQIVND in the germline V gene (reference sequence). This CDR3 region has 16 residues. The V and J ends lost 5 bases and 3 bases, in that order; junction bases with no gene match: 9. The CDR3 protein is CASSPRDRGLYYGYTF. DNA for the CDR3: TGTGCCAGTAGTCCCCGAGACAGGGGGCTGTACTATGGCTACACCTTC.

The chain carries TRBV3-1 (or the pseudogene TRBV3-2) and TRBJ2-3; 10 bases are a match to TRBD2. Unmatched junction bases numbered 8, after V lost 0 bases and J lost 2 bases. CDR1 and CDR2 from the germline V gene are LGHDT and YNNKEL (reference sequence). The CDR3 has 18 residues. The CDR3 loop is CASSQDSSGGPLTDTQYF. CDR3 DNA: TGTGCCAGCAGCCAAGATTCTAGCGGGGGACCCCTCACAGATACGCAGTATTTT.

The chain combines TRBV18 with TRBJ1-4; no reliable D call. Per the germline V gene, CDR1 is KGHSH and CDR2 is LQKENI. CDR3 length equals 14 residues. Trimming left V 0 bases short and J 8 bases short, with 10 bases between. CDR3 protein: CASSPPSNWEKLFF. CDR3 DNA: TGTGCCAGCTCACCACCGTCCAACTGGGAAAAACTGTTTTTT.

The chain carries TRBV11-1 and TRBJ1-2; 12 nucleotides agree with TRBD1. The CDR3 has 16 residues. The V gene's germline CDR1 is SGHAT and CDR2 FQDESV (reference sequence). The trim removed 5 bases at V and 6 bases at J, leaving 10 bases unmatched. CDR3 nucleotides: TGTGCCAGCAGCACCAGAACCGGGACAGGGGGCAATGGCTACACCTTC. The encoded protein is CASSTRTGTGGNGYTF.

The V gene is TRBV27, the J gene TRBJ1-5, with 7 bases matching TRBD1. CDR3 length: 15 amino acids. CDR1 is MNHEY and CDR2 is SMNVEV in the germline V gene (reference sequence). The trim removed 2 bases at V and 4 bases at J, leaving 5 bases unmatched. The CDR3 DNA follows: TGTGCCAGCAGTTTACAGCCAGGGGGGAATCAGCCCCAGCATTTT. Translation gives CASSLQPGGNQPQHF.

The rearrangement joins TRBV30 to TRBJ2-1, with unresolved D. The CDR3 runs 13 residues. Germline CDR1 is GTSNPN and CDR2 is SVGIG (reference sequence). V lost 0 bases to trimming and J lost 5 bases, with 8 bases between them. CDR3 sequence reads: CAWSVRQNNEQFF. The CDR3, as DNA: TGTGCCTGGAGTGTGCGGCAGAACAATGAGCAGTTCTTC.

V and J are TRBV6-2 or TRBV6-3 and TRBJ2-3; D may be TRBD1 (6 bases). The CDR3 has 16 residues. Germline V gives CDR1 MNHEY, CDR2 SVGEGT. The germline V and J ends were trimmed by 6 bases and 0 bases, with 16 bases remaining between them. In nucleotides, the CDR3 is TGTGCCAGCAGCGGACAGATATTCGTTAGCACAGATACGCAGTATTTT. Residues: CASSGQIFVSTDTQYF.

The rearrangement joins TRBV28 to TRBJ1-2; D is unresolved. Trimming pared 6 bases from V and 4 bases from J, leaving 9 bases between. The CDR3 is made up of 12 amino acids. In germline, CDR1 is MDHEN, CDR2 SYDVKM. The CDR3, as DNA: TGTGCCAGCAGGACATACAGCTATGGCTACACCTTC. Amino acids: CASRTYSYGYTF.

This rearrangement joins TRBV27 to TRBJ1-5; maybe TRBD1 (6 bases). The CDR3 runs to 15 residues. Trimming took 5 bases from V and 3 from J, leaving 14 bases between them. Germline V lookup: CDR1 MNHEY, CDR2 SMNVEV (reference sequence). The CDR3 region has the DNA TGTGCCAGCAGTCTTAGGGGGACGGACAATCAGCCCCAGCATTTT. This gives the protein CASSLRGTDNQPQHF.

This chain connects TRBV19 to TRBJ2-1; possible D gene TRBD2, 6 bases. V was pared by 1 base and J by 8 bases, with 12 bases between. The CDR3 contains 14 residues. Looked up from germline, CDR1 is LNHDA and CDR2 is SQIVND (reference sequence). The CDR3 region is CASSIGKGGDEQFF. Here the CDR3 DNA reads TGTGCCAGTAGTATAGGGAAGGGCGGGGATGAGCAGTTCTTC.

The chain recombines TRBV4-1 with TRBJ2-7; TRBD2 matches 8 bases. With 3 bases clipped from V and 3 bases from J, the junction kept 7 bases outside the gene matches. The CDR3 has 15 residues. From germline, CDR1 is MGHRA and CDR2 YSYEKL. CDR3 in DNA: TGCGCCAGCAGCCAGGCTTGGGGGACTAGCTACGAGCAGTACTTC. Translated, it gives CASSQAWGTSYEQYF.

The CDR3 nucleotides read TGTGCCAGCACCGGACTAGTGGGGGAGCAGTACTTC. Residues: CASTGLVGEQYF. The chain employs TRBV6-5 and TRBJ2-7, with 7 bases matching TRBD2. This CDR3 comprises 12 residues. CDR1 is MNHEY, CDR2 SVGAGI, per germline. V lost 7 bases, J lost 7 bases, and 7 bases stayed unmatched.

V is TRBV7-2 and J is TRBJ1-2, with unresolved D. CDR3 size: 14 residues. Germline V gene sequence: CDR1 SGHTA, CDR2 FQGNSA. Trimming stripped 4 bases from V and 0 bases from J, with 9 bases between. This CDR3 is CASSSSGANYGYTF. In DNA, the CDR3 is TGTGCCAGCAGCTCCAGTGGTGCTAACTATGGCTACACCTTC. Full variable domain (rest looked up from reference TRBV7-2 and TRBJ1-2): GAGVSQSPSNKVTEKGKDVELRCDPISGHTALYWYRQSLGQGLEFLIYFQGNSAPDKSGLPSDRFSAERTGGSVSTLTIQRTQQEDSAVYLCASSSSGANYGYTFGSGTRLTVV.

The chain has TRBV7-2 and TRBJ2-1; TRBD1 aligns across 11 bases. The CDR3 is 14 amino acids. Per the germline V gene, CDR1 is SGHTA and CDR2 is FQGNSA. After removal of 5 bases from V and 8 bases from J, the junction contained 5 bases not matched to a gene. The CDR3 sequence is CASSGWTGGDEQFF. CDR3 DNA: TGTGCCAGCAGCGGATGGACAGGGGGCGATGAGCAGTTCTTC.

This chain links TRBV2 with TRBJ2-5; 12 positions agree with TRBD2. J was trimmed by 1 base and V by 8 bases; bases with no gene match: 5. Germline CDR1 SNHLY, CDR2 FYNNEI. This CDR3 is built from 15 residues. CDR3 protein: CASGGLAGSQETQYF. CDR3 bases: TGTGCCAGCGGAGGACTAGCGGGGTCCCAAGAGACCCAGTACTTC.

J is TRBJ1-2 and V is TRBV2; 7 nucleotides match TRBD1. V shed 6 bases, J shed 7 bases, and the junction held 5 bases outside the gene matches. Looked up from germline, CDR1 is SNHLY and CDR2 is FYNNEI. This CDR3 has 12 residues. The CDR3, as DNA: TGTGCCAGCAGAAAGGGGGCTGGTGGCTACACCTTC. This translates into CASRKGAGGYTF.

The chain links TRBV15 to TRBJ1-5, with 7 nucleotides matching TRBD1. With V trimmed by 3 bases and J by 8 bases, 10 bases remained unmatched. CDR3 length: 15 residues. Germline V gene data show CDR1 as LNHNV and CDR2 as YYDKDF (reference sequence). The CDR3 DNA follows: TGTGCCACCAGCAGTGAACAGGGGTCGGGGGAGCCCCAGCATTTT. It codes for CATSSEQGSGEPQHF.

This clone was counted only a few times. The rearrangement links TRBV28 to TRBJ1-2; TRBD1 might be the D (6 bases). Germline V gene data show CDR1 as MDHEN and CDR2 as SYDVKM. V was trimmed by 2 bases and J by 5 bases, leaving 12 bases between them. This CDR3 is 14 amino acids long. CDR3 amino acids: CASSLGLQGYGYTF. The CDR3 bases are TGTGCCAGCAGTTTAGGCCTACAGGGTTATGGCTACACCTTC.